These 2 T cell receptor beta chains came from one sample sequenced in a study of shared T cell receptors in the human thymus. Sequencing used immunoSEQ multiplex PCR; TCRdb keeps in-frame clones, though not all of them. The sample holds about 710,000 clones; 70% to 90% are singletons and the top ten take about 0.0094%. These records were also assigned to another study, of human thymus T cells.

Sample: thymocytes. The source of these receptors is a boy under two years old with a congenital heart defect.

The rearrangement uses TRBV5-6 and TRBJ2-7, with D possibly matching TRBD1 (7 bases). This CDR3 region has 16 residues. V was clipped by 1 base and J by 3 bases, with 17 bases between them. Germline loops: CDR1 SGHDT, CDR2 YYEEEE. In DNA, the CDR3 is TGTGCCAGCAGCTTGTGGCATGGCAGGGGGGTCTACGAGCAGTACTTC. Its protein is CASSLWHGRGVYEQYF.

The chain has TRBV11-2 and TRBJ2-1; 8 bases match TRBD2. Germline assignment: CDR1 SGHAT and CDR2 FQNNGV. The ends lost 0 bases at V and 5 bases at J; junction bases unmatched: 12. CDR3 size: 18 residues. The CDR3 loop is CASSLDWVGSGSNNEQFF. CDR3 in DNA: TGTGCCAGCAGCTTAGATTGGGTGGGGAGCGGGAGTAACAATGAGCAGTTCTTC.